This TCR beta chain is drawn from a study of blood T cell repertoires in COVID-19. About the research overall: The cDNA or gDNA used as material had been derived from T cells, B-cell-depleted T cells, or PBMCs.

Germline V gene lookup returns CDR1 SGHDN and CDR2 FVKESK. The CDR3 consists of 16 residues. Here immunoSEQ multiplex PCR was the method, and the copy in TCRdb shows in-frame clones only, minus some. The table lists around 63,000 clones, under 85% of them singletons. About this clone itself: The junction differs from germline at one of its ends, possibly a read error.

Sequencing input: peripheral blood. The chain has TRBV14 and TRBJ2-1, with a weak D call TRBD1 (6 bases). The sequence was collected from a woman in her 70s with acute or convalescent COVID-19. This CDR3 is CASSQKKGLRDNEQLF. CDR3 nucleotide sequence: TGTGCCAGCAGCCAGAAGAAGGGGCTTAGGGACAATGAGCAGCTCTTC. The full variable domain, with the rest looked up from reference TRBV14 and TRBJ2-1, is EAGVTQFPSHSVIEKGQTVTLRCDPISGHDNLYWYRRVMGKEIKFLLHFVKESKQDESGMPNNRFLAERTGGTYSTLKVQPAELEDSGVYFCASSQKKGLRDNEQLFGPGTRLTVL.